This T cell receptor (beta chain) was observed in a study of shared clonotypes between healthy human individuals. Produced via immunoSEQ multiplex PCR; TCRdb's table is partial and in-frame only. The data contain approximately 400,000 clones, around 96% of them singletons. This clone was detected only a few times. Germline assignment: CDR1 SGHTA and CDR2 FQGTGA. The CDR3 length is 15 residues. Trimming cost V 4 bases and J 4 bases; bases outside gene matches: 0. This clonotype originated in a man aged 25 to 40 in good health. The source material was memory CD8+ T cells sorted from blood. Subset defined: CD45RO+ cells pooled with CCR7-negative TemRA cells. V gene TRBV7-3 combines with J gene TRBJ2-1; 14 nucleotides agree with TRBD2. In DNA, the CDR3 is TGTGCCAGCAGCTGGACTAGCGGGGGGTACAATGAGCAGTTCTTC. This sequence encodes CASSWTSGGYNEQFF.